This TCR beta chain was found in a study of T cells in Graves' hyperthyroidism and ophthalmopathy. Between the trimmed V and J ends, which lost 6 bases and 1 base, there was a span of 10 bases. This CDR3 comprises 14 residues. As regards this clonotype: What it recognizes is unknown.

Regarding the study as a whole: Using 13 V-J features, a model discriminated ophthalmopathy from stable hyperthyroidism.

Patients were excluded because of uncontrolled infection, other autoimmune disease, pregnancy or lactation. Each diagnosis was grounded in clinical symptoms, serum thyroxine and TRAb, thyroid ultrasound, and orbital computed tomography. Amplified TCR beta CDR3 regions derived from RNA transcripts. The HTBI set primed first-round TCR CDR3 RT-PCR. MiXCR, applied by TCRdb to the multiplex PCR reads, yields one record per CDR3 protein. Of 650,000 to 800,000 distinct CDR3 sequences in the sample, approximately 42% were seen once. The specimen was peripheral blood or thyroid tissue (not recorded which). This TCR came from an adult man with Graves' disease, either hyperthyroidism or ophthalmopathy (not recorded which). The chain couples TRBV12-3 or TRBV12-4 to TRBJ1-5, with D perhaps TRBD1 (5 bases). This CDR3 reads CASSATVSNQPQHF. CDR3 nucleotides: TGTGCCAGCAGCGCGACAGTGAGCAATCAGCCCCAGCATTTT.